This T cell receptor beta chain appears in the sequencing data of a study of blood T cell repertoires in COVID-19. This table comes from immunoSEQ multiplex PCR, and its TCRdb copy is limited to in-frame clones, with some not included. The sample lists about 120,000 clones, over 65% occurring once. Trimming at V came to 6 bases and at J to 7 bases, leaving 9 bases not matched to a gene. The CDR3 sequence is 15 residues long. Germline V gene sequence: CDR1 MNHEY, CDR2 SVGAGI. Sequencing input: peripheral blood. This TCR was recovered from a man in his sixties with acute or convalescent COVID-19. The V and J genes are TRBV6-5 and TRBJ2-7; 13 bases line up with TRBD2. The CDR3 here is CASSLLAGGVREQYF. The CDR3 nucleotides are TGTGCCAGCAGCCTACTAGCGGGAGGGGTACGGGAGCAGTACTTC.